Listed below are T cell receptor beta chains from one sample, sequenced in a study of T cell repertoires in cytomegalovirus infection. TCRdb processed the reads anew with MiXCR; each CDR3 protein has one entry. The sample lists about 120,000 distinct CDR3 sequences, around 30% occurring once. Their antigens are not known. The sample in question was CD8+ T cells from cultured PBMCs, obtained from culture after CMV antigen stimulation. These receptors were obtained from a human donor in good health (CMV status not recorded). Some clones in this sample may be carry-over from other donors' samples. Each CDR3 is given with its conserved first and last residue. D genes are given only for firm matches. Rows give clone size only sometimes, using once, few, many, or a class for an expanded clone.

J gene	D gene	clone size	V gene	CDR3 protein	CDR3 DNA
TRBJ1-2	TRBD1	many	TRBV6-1	CASSRTGGYGYTF	TGTGCCAGCAGTAGGACAGGGGGCTATGGCTACACCTTC
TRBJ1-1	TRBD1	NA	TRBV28	CASSLGGTGGNEAFF	TGTGCCAGCAGTTTAGGCGGGACAGGGGGTAATGAAGCTTTCTTT
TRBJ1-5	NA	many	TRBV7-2	CASSLAREGQPQHF	TGTGCCAGCAGCTTAGCGCGGGAGGGACAGCCCCAGCATTTT
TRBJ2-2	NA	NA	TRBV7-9	CASSLATLKDTGELFF	TGTGCCAGCAGCTTAGCCACACTTAAGGACACCGGGGAGCTGTTTTTT
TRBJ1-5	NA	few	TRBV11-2	CASSAGGGNWQPQHF	TGTGCCAGCAGCGCAGGTGGCGGGAATTGGCAGCCCCAGCATTTT
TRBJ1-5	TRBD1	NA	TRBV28	CASSLWTGGGQPQHF	TGTGCCAGCAGTTTGTGGACAGGGGGCGGGCAGCCCCAGCATTTT
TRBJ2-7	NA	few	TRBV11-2	CASSLAGGTPYYEQYF	TGTGCCAGCAGCTTAGCCGGGGGGACACCCTACTACGAGCAGTACTTC
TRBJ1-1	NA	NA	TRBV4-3	CASSQEWAGDTEAFF	TGCGCCAGCAGCCAAGAATGGGCAGGGGACACTGAAGCTTTCTTT
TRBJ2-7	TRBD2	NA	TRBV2	CASSEQGGSYEQYF	TGTGCCAGCAGTGAACAGGGAGGGTCCTACGAGCAGTACTTC
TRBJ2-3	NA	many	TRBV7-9	CASSTSRGIRETTDTQYF	TGTGCCAGCAGCACGAGCCGGGGCATCAGGGAAACCACAGATACGCAGTATTTT
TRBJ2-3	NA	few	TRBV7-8	CASSLLDTQYF	TGTGCCAGCAGCTTACTAGATACGCAGTATTTT
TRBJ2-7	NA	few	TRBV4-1	CASSQEVDTVDYEQYF	TGCGCCAGCAGCCAAGAGGTGGACACGGTCGACTACGAGCAGTACTTC
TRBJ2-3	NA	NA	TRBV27	CASSWGPYPRQITDTQYF	TGTGCCAGCAGTTGGGGCCCGTACCCGCGGCAGATCACAGATACGCAGTATTTT
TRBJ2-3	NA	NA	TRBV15	CATSRGTSTDTQYF	TGTGCCACCAGCAGAGGGACTTCCACAGATACGCAGTATTTT
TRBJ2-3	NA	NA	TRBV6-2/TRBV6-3	CASSYRSGRTSTDTQYF	TGTGCCAGCAGTTACCGGTCCGGGAGAACTAGCACAGATACGCAGTATTTT
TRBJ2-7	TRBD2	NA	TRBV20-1	CSARPMTSGGYPYSYEQYF	TGCAGTGCTAGACCTATGACTAGCGGGGGATATCCTTACTCCTACGAGCAGTACTTC
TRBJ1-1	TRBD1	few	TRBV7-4	CASSFPGGGTEAFF	TGTGCCAGCAGCTTCCCAGGGGGCGGCACTGAAGCTTTCTTT
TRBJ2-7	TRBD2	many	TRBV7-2	CASSHSGAAYEQYF	TGTGCCAGCAGCCATAGCGGGGCAGCCTACGAGCAGTACTTC
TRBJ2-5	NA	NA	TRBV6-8	CASSLTVQETQYF	TGTGCCAGCAGTCTTACAGTGCAAGAGACCCAGTACTTC
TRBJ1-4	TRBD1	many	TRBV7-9	CASRPSGRTGEKLFF	TGTGCCAGCAGGCCCTCGGGGAGGACAGGGGAAAAACTGTTTTTT
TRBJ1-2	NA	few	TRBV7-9	CASYDYDGYTF	TGTGCCAGCTACGACTACGATGGCTACACCTTC
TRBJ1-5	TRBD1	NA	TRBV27	CASRTGRVEPQHF	TGTGCCAGCAGGACAGGGCGTGTGGAGCCCCAGCATTTT
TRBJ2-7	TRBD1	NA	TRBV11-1	CASSLSWDRDYEQYF	TGTGCCAGCAGCTTAAGTTGGGACAGAGACTACGAGCAGTACTTC
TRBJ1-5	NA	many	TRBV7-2	CASSLNARGSHQPQHF	TGTGCCAGCAGCTTAAACGCCAGGGGATCTCATCAGCCCCAGCATTTT
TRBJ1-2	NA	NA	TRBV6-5	CASSYSIRYNQDYGYTF	TGTGCCAGCAGTTACTCCATCAGGTACAATCAAGATTATGGCTACACCTTC
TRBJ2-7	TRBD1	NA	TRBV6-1	CASSGPPHRGQGEQYF	TGTGCCAGCAGCGGCCCTCCACACAGGGGTCAGGGCGAGCAGTACTTC
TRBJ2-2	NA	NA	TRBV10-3	CAISASSPSFENTGELFF	TGTGCCATCAGTGCGTCGTCGCCGTCCTTTGAGAACACCGGGGAGCTGTTTTTT
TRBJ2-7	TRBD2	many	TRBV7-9	CASSLVAGGFYEQYF	TGTGCCAGCAGCTTAGTGGCGGGGGGGTTCTACGAGCAGTACTTC
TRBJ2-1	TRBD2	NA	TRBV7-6	CASSLAGGGHDEQFF	TGTGCCAGCAGCTTAGCCGGCGGGGGTCATGATGAGCAGTTCTTC
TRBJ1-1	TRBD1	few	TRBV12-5	CASGQGEATEAFF	TGTGCTAGTGGTCAGGGGGAGGCCACTGAAGCTTTCTTT
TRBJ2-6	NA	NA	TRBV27	CASSTRDGGSGANVLTF	TGTGCCAGCAGTACCCGGGACGGGGGTTCTGGGGCCAACGTCCTGACTTTC
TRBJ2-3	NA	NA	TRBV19	CASSIEAVEVPDTQYF	TGTGCCAGTAGTATAGAGGCCGTAGAAGTTCCAGATACGCAGTATTTT
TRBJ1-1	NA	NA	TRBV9	CASSVEGVTEAFF	TGTGCCAGCAGCGTAGAAGGGGTCACTGAAGCTTTCTTT
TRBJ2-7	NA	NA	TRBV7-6	CASSLFSGLREQYF	TGTGCCAGCAGCTTATTTTCGGGTCTGCGCGAGCAGTACTTC
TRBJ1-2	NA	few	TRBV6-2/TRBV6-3	CASSYLLGHKNGYTF	TGTGCCAGCAGTTATCTTCTCGGACACAAGAATGGCTACACCTTC
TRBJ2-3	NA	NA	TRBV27	CASSPSPGNQGDTQYF	TGTGCCAGCAGTCCCAGCCCGGGAAACCAAGGAGATACGCAGTATTTT
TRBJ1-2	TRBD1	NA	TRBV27	CASSLGTGGAWGYTF	TGTGCCAGCAGTCTAGGGACAGGGGGCGCTTGGGGCTACACCTTC
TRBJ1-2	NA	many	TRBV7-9	CASSGGNSYGYTF	TGTGCCAGCAGCGGAGGGAATAGCTATGGCTACACCTTC
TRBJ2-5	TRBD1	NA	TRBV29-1	CSVDWDRGSETQYF	TGCAGCGTTGATTGGGACAGGGGGTCAGAGACCCAGTACTTC
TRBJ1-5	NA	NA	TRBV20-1	CSARPLGPGYSNQPQHF	TGCAGTGCTAGACCTTTGGGGCCAGGGTATAGCAATCAGCCCCAGCATTTT
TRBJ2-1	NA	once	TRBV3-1	CASSQESWGRLNEQFF	TGTGCCAGCAGCCAAGAATCGTGGGGGCGGTTAAATGAGCAGTTCTTC
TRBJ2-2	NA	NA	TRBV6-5	CASSYLSSTGELFF	TGTGCCAGCAGTTACTTATCTTCCACCGGGGAGCTGTTTTTT
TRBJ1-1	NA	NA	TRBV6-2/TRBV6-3	CASSHSPGLNTEAFF	TGTGCCAGCAGTCATTCTCCCGGGCTGAACACTGAAGCTTTCTTT